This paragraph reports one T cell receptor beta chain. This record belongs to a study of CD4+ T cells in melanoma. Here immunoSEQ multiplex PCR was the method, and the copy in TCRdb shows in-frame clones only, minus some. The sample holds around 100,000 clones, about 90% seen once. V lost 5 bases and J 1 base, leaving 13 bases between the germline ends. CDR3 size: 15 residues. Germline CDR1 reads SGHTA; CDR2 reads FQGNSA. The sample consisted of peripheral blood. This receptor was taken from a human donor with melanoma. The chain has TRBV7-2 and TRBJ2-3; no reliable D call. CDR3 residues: CASSRRSGRTDTQYF. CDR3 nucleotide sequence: TGTGCCAGCAGCCGACGCTCGGGTCGCACAGATACGCAGTATTTT.